This T cell receptor beta chain was profiled in a study of blood T cell repertoires in COVID-19. Study overall: T cells, B-cell-depleted T cells, or PBMCs supplied cDNA or gDNA.

Germline values: CDR1 PRHDT, CDR2 FYEKMQ (reference sequence). The CDR3 runs 14 residues. Trimming took 3 bases from V and 0 from J; bases not matched to a gene: 1. Methods used by the authors: The authors estimated nucleated cell counts from reference gene primer amplification. The data were produced by immunoSEQ multiplex PCR, yet TCRdb's version contains in-frame clones alone and is incomplete. For V, J and clone size, that table is used; D and trimming come from the DNA. The data show 75,000 to 90,000 clones, around three quarters seen once. The chain links TRBV13 to TRBJ1-1; 7 nucleotides align to TRBD1. The origin of this receptor is a woman aged 70 to 79 with acute or convalescent COVID-19. Sequenced material: peripheral blood. CDR3 in amino acids: CASSFDRVNTEAFF. The CDR3 DNA reads as TGTGCCAGCAGCTTTGACAGGGTGAACACTGAAGCTTTCTTT. Drawing the rest from reference TRBV13 and TRBJ1-1, the complete variable domain is AAGVIQSPRHLIKEKRETATLKCYPIPRHDTVYWYQQGPGQDPQFLISFYEKMQSDKGSIPDRFSAQQFSDYHSELNMSSLELGDSALYFCASSFDRVNTEAFFGQGTRLTVV.